This TCR beta chain was observed in a study of blood T cell repertoires in COVID-19. TCRdb's copy holds only in-frame clones and misses some; the assay was immunoSEQ multiplex PCR. Among around 200,000 clones listed, about 90% were seen once. Trimming removed 4 bases at V and 3 bases at J, with 18 bases between. Germline V CDR1 and CDR2: LNHDA, SQIVND (reference sequence). The CDR3 consists of 16 residues. The rearrangement links TRBV19 to TRBJ1-2; a weak D match, TRBD1 (6 bases). This TCR derives from a woman aged 60 to 75 with COVID-19, enrolled during active disease. Sequencing was performed on peripheral blood. The CDR3 reads CASSKQGQHLDYGYTF. CDR3 in DNA: TGTGCCAGTAGTAAACAAGGACAGCACCTAGACTATGGCTACACCTTC.